This paragraph reports one T cell receptor (beta chain). Looked up from germline, CDR1 is MNHEY and CDR2 is SMNVEV (reference sequence). Trimming removed 8 bases at V and 0 bases at J, with 8 bases between. CDR3 length: 13 amino acids. The data were produced by immunoSEQ multiplex PCR, yet TCRdb's version contains in-frame clones alone and is incomplete. The sample includes 2 million to 3 million clones, 93% of them seen just once. The record originates from a study of shared clonotypes between healthy human individuals. The chain employs TRBV27 and TRBJ2-1; D is uncertain. The TCR originated in a man aged 18 to 29 in good health. Some clones in this sample may be carry-over from other donors' samples. The sequenced sample consisted of naive CD4+ T cells from PBMCs. The subset denotes: CD45RA+ positively selected. CDR3: CASGPSSYNEQFF. As DNA, the CDR3 is TGTGCCAGCGGGCCCAGCTCCTACAATGAGCAGTTCTTC.